Each of the 13 T cell receptor beta chains below was sequenced from the same sample in a study of T cells in Graves' hyperthyroidism and ophthalmopathy. Researchers took RNA transcripts and amplified the TCR beta CDR3 regions from them. A first-round RT-PCR of the TCR CDR3 used the HTBI primer set. Using its own MiXCR run on the multiplex PCR reads, TCRdb lists one record per CDR3 protein. Of fewer than 650,000 distinct CDR3 sequences in the sample, around 15% were seen once. Sequenced sample: blood. The receptors were sampled from a woman aged 40 to 50 with Graves' hyperthyroidism.

Only a few counts were recorded for this clonotype. V gene TRBV13 combines with J gene TRBJ1-3; the D gene is possibly TRBD1 (5 bases). V was trimmed by 5 bases and J by 0 bases, leaving 14 bases between them. CDR1 and CDR2 (germline): PRHDT, FYEKMQ (reference sequence). The CDR3 loop spans 16 amino acids. This CDR3 reads CASSPPGLFSGNTIYF. The DNA for the CDR3 is TGTGCCAGCAGCCCCCCGGGACTCTTCTCTGGAAACACCATATATTTT.

The chain employs TRBV6-1 and TRBJ2-1, with D possibly TRBD2 on 7 matching bases. Trimming stripped 2 bases from V and 8 bases from J, with 13 bases between. Germline V lookup: CDR1 MNHNS, CDR2 SASEGT. There are 14 residues in the CDR3. The CDR3 loop is CASSERGGVDEQFF. In DNA form, the CDR3 reads TGTGCCAGCAGTGAAAGGGGGGGAGTTGATGAGCAGTTCTTC.

This CDR3 is CASKEGSAGELFF. The CDR3 DNA reads TGTGCCAGTAAGGAGGGGAGCGCCGGGGAGCTGTTTTTT. The chain couples TRBV19 to TRBJ2-2, with TRBD2 as a possible D gene (6 bases). This CDR3 has 13 amino acids. CDR1 and CDR2 (germline): LNHDA, SQIVND (reference sequence). Between the trimmed V and J ends, which lost 7 bases and 6 bases, there was a span of 12 bases.

Many counts were recorded for this clonotype. The chain links TRBV5-1 to TRBJ2-5, with 14 bases matching TRBD2. The V and J ends lost 4 bases and 4 bases, in that order; junction bases with no gene match: 6. The CDR3 length is 16 residues. CDR1 is SGHRS, CDR2 YFSETQ, per germline. CDR3 region: CASSRETSGRGETQYF. CDR3 bases: TGCGCCAGCAGCAGAGAGACTAGCGGGAGGGGAGAGACCCAGTACTTC. Variable domain in full (rest from reference TRBV5-1 and TRBJ2-5): KAGVTQTPRYLIKTRGQQVTLSCSPISGHRSVSWYQQTPGQGLQFLFEYFSETQRNKGNFPGRFSGRQFSNSRSEMNVSTLELGDSALYLCASSRETSGRGETQYFGPGTRLLVL.

This clonotype was recorded many times. This rearrangement joins TRBV3-1 to TRBJ2-2; the D gene is possibly TRBD1 (6 bases). CDR1 LGHDT and CDR2 YNNKEL come from the germline V gene (reference sequence). The CDR3 has 14 amino acids. The V gene lost 0 bases and the J gene lost 7 bases, with 9 bases spanning the gap. CDR3 in amino acids: CASSQEGTNGELFF. The CDR3 coding sequence is TGTGCCAGCAGCCAAGAAGGGACAAACGGGGAGCTGTTTTTT.

This clonotype was counted many times. The rearrangement uses TRBV15 and TRBJ2-1; unclear D gene. Trimming took 1 base from V and 9 from J, leaving 19 bases between them. Germline assignment: CDR1 LNHNV and CDR2 YYDKDF (reference sequence). This CDR3 has 16 amino acids. The CDR3 coding sequence is TGTGCCACCAGCAGAGCTGAAGCAGTCCTACATGTTGAGCAGTTCTTC. It translates to CATSRAEAVLHVEQFF.

This clonotype was observed many times. The CDR3 spells CASSKKDREGYGYTF. CDR3 DNA sequence: TGCGCCAGCAGCAAGAAGGACAGGGAGGGGTATGGCTACACCTTC. J is TRBJ1-2 and V is TRBV4-1, with 8 bases lining up with TRBD1. The germline V gene encodes CDR1 MGHRA and CDR2 YSYEKL. CDR3 size: 15 residues. J lost 5 bases, V lost 5 bases, and 10 bases had no gene match.

This clonotype was recorded a few times. This chain joins TRBV29-1 and TRBJ1-1, with D unclear. CDR3 length: 11 amino acids. The V end lost 5 bases, the J end lost 0 bases, and 4 bases lay between the germline ends. Per germline, CDR1 SQVTM and CDR2 ANQGSEA. CDR3 amino acids: CSVPVNTEAFF. CDR3 nucleotides: TGCAGCGTTCCGGTGAACACTGAAGCTTTCTTT.

This clonotype appeared a few times. For the CDR3, the DNA is TGTGCCAGCAGCCAGACAAGGGGGACTTTCGACTATGGCTACACCTTC. This sequence encodes CASSQTRGTFDYGYTF. V and J are TRBV13 and TRBJ1-2; tentatively, D is TRBD1 (6 bases). This CDR3 is built from 16 residues. Trimming removed 5 bases at V and 3 bases at J, with 19 bases between. The germline V gene encodes CDR1 PRHDT and CDR2 FYEKMQ (reference sequence).

This clonotype was detected many times. The chain recombines TRBV28 with TRBJ2-7, with D maybe TRBD1 (7 bases). V lost 5 bases to trimming and J lost 1 base, with 18 bases between them. The V gene's germline CDR1 is MDHEN and CDR2 SYDVKM. This CDR3 region has 16 residues. In DNA, the CDR3 is TGTGCCAGCAGTGATCAAGGCGCAGGGGGGTCCTACGAGCAGTACTTC. Residues: CASSDQGAGGSYEQYF.

This clonotype was counted a few times. The chain joins TRBV7-9 to TRBJ2-3; D is uncertain. The CDR3 loop spans 15 amino acids. Trimming took off 1 base at V and 0 bases at J, with 8 bases between the two ends. Germline V gene data show CDR1 as SEHNR and CDR2 as FQNEAQ (reference sequence). CDR3 sequence (DNA): TGTGCCAGCAGCTTAGACGGCGCTAGCACAGATACGCAGTATTTT. It yields the protein CASSLDGASTDTQYF.

This clonotype appeared many times. The chain carries TRBV7-2 and TRBJ2-7; D possibly corresponds to TRBD2 (6 bases). CDR3 size: 15 residues. CDR1 and CDR2 (germline): SGHTA, FQGNSA. With 1 base removed from V and 3 bases from J, the gap between germline ends came to 13 bases. The DNA of the CDR3 is TGTGCCAGCAGCTTAGTCGGAGGACTAAGCTACGAGCAGTACTTC. Its translation is CASSLVGGLSYEQYF.

This clonotype has just a few counts. This may be a read error, as it is one base from a much larger clone. This chain uses TRBV19 with TRBJ2-3; D unresolved. Germline V gene data show CDR1 as LNHDA and CDR2 as SQIVND (reference sequence). CDR3 length: 14 amino acids. CDR3 loop: CASSSHSSTDTRYF. CDR3 sequence (DNA): TGTGCCAGTAGTTCGCATTCGAGCACAGATACGCGGTATTTT. The whole variable domain, remainder taken from reference TRBV19 and TRBJ2-3, is DGGITQSPKYLFRKEGQNVTLSCEQNLNHDAMYWYRQDPGQGLRLIYYSQIVNDFQKGDIAEGYSVSREKKESFPLTVTSAQKNPTAFYLCASSSHSSTDTRYFGPGTRLTVL.